This T cell receptor beta chain was sequenced during a study of T cells after yellow fever vaccination. Study-level findings and limits: It was a small share of clonotypes that appeared in both CD4 and CD8 compartments. Abundant contaminating clonotypes from the bulk population could appear in FACS-sorted repertoires. Weaker overall, the secondary response nonetheless peaked faster (day 5 versus 15).

Of note for this clonotype: Its antigen remains unknown.

J gave up 4 bases and V 5 bases, and 4 bases lay outside the gene matches. Looked up from germline, CDR1 is SEHNR and CDR2 is FQNEAQ (reference sequence). This CDR3 comprises 14 residues. TCRdb reprocessed the 5' RACE reads via MiXCR and lists one record per CDR3 protein. In the table there are some 320,000 distinct CDR3 sequences, about 10% of which are singletons. This chain uses TRBV7-9 with TRBJ1-5; 8 bases agree with TRBD1. Sequenced material: CD4+ T cells sorted from PBMCs, taken 5 days after the yellow fever booster vaccination. The receptor was derived from a man between 18 and 29 years old who received the YFV17D yellow fever vaccine. The chain's CDR3 is CASSRGQVNQPQHF. CDR3 DNA: TGTGCCAGCAGCCGGGGACAGGTGAATCAGCCCCAGCATTTT.